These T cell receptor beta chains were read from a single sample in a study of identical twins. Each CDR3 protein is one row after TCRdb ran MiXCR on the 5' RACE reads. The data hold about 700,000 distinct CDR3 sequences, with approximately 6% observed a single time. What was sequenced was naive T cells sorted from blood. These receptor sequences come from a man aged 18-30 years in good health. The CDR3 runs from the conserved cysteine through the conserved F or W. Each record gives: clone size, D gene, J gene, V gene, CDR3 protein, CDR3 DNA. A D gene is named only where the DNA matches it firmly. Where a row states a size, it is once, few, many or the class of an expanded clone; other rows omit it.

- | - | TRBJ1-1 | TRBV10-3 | CAISEAVEAFF | TGTGCCATCAGTGAGGCGGTGGAAGCTTTCTTT
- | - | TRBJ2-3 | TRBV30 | CAWRGGTLSTSTDTQYF | TGTGCCTGGAGAGGGGGGACCCTTTCGACGAGCACAGATACGCAGTATTTT
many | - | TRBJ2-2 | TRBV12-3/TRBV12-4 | CASIKDRGNTGELFF | TGTGCCAGCATTAAAGACCGAGGGAACACCGGGGAGCTGTTTTTT
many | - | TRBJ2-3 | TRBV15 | CATSRDGGTDTQYF | TGTGCCACCAGCAGAGATGGGGGCACAGATACGCAGTATTTT
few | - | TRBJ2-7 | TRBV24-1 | CATSDSVFYEQYF | TGTGCCACCAGTGATTCGGTTTTCTACGAGCAGTACTTC
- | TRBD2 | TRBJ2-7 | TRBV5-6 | CASSSPGEGPYEQYF | TGTGCCAGCAGCTCTCCGGGGGAGGGGCCCTACGAGCAGTACTTC
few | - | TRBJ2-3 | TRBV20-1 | CSASSLDSNTQYF | TGCAGTGCTAGCTCCCTAGATAGCAATACGCAGTATTTT
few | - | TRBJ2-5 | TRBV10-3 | CAISGRGQRQETQYF | TGTGCCATCAGTGGCCGCGGACAGCGACAAGAGACCCAGTACTTC
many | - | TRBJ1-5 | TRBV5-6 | CASSWGVNQPQHF | TGTGCCAGCAGCTGGGGGGTGAATCAGCCCCAGCATTTT
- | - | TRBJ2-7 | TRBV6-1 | CASSDSGSQSYEQYF | TGTGCCAGCAGTGATTCCGGGTCACAGTCCTACGAGCAGTACTTC
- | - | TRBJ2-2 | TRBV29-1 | CSVSLELPGELFF | TGCAGCGTTTCGTTGGAGCTCCCCGGGGAGCTGTTTTTT
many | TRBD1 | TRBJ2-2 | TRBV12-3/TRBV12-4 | CASRTGTGATGELFF | TGTGCCAGCAGGACCGGGACAGGGGCCACCGGGGAGCTGTTTTTT
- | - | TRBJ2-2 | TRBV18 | CASSPIPGTNTGELFF | TGTGCCAGCTCTCCAATCCCGGGGACGAACACCGGGGAGCTGTTTTTT
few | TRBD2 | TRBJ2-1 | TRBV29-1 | CSVGFGFGGSGYEQFF | TGCAGCGTGGGCTTTGGGTTTGGCGGGAGTGGTTATGAGCAGTTCTTC
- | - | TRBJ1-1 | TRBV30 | CAWSVPGITEAFF | TGTGCCTGGAGTGTACCGGGGATCACTGAAGCTTTCTTT
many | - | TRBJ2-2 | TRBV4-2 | CASSQDFRQMNTGELFF | TGTGCCAGCAGCCAAGATTTCCGACAGATGAACACCGGGGAGCTGTTTTTT
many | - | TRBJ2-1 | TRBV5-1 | CASSLGGALPYNEQFF | TGCGCCAGCAGCTTGGGGGGGGCGCTTCCCTACAATGAGCAGTTCTTC
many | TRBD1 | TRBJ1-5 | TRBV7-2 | CASSPGGQLSNQPQHF | TGTGCCAGCAGCCCAGGGGGACAGCTTAGCAATCAGCCCCAGCATTTT
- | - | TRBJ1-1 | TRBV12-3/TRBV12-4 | CASTYGGGHEGAFF | TGTGCCAGCACCTATGGAGGGGGGCACGAAGGAGCTTTCTTT
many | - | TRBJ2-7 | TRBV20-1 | CSAIRGYEQYF | TGCAGTGCAATCAGGGGTTACGAGCAGTACTTC
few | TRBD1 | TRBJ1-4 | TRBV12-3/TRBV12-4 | CASSIGTGALATNEKLFF | TGTGCCAGCAGCATCGGGACAGGCGCTCTTGCAACTAATGAAAAACTGTTTTTT
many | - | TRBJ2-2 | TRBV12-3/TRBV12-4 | CASSFWVNTGELFF | TGTGCCAGCAGTTTTTGGGTTAACACCGGGGAGCTGTTTTTT
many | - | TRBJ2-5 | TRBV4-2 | CASSQSFRGVKETQYF | TGTGCCAGCAGCCAATCATTCCGAGGGGTGAAAGAGACCCAGTACTTC
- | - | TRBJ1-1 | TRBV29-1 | CSVSSGSEAFF | TGCAGCGTTAGTTCGGGGTCTGAAGCTTTCTTT
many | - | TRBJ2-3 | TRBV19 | CASSTGLQDTQYF | TGTGCCAGCTCAACGGGACTCCAAGATACGCAGTATTTT
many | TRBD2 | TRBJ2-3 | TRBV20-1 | CSARFPSGILDTQYF | TGCAGTGCTAGGTTTCCTAGCGGGATTTTAGATACGCAGTATTTT
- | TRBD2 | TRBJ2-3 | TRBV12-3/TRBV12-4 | CASSFQAGGPRITDTQYF | TGTGCCAGCAGTTTTCAGGCGGGAGGGCCTCGGATCACAGATACGCAGTATTTT
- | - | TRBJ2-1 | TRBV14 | CASSQARGREQFF | TGTGCCAGCAGCCAAGCCAGGGGTCGTGAGCAGTTCTTC
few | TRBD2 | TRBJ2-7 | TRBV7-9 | CASSPGTSGSSYEQYF | TGTGCCAGCAGCCCAGGGACTAGCGGGAGCTCCTACGAGCAGTACTTC
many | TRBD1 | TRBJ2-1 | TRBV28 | CASRGTGDKQFF | TGTGCCAGCAGGGGGACAGGGGATAAGCAGTTCTTC
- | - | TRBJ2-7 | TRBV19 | CASTDGTSYEQYF | TGTGCCAGTACTGACGGGACCTCCTACGAGCAGTACTTC
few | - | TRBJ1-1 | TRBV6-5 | CASSYDRWNTEAFF | TGTGCCAGCAGTTACGACCGTTGGAACACTGAAGCTTTCTTT
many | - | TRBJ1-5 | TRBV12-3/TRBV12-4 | CASSLAGRGRQPQHF | TGTGCCAGCAGTTTAGCTGGTAGGGGCAGACAGCCCCAGCATTTT
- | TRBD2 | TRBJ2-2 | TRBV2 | CASSESASGRVVTGELFF | TGTGCCAGCAGTGAATCTGCTAGCGGGAGGGTGGTGACCGGGGAGCTGTTTTTT
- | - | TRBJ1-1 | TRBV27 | CASSITVGWSGTEAFF | TGTGCCAGCAGTATAACCGTGGGGTGGTCGGGAACTGAAGCTTTCTTT
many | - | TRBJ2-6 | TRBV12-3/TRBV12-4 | CASRPGWASRGANVLTF | TGTGCCAGCAGACCCGGTTGGGCTTCTAGAGGGGCCAACGTCCTGACTTTC
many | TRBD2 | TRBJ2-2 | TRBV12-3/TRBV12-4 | CATMGGANTGELFF | TGTGCCACCATGGGAGGGGCGAACACCGGGGAGCTGTTTTTT
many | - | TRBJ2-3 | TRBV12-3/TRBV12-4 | CASSPLGASTDTQYF | TGTGCCAGCAGTCCCCTAGGGGCCAGCACAGATACGCAGTATTTT
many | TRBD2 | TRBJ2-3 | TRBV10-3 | CAISGGERETTDTQYF | TGTGCCATCAGTGGAGGCGAGCGGGAGACAACAGATACGCAGTATTTT
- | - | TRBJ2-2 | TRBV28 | CASRPAYTTGELFF | TGTGCCAGCAGGCCTGCCTATACCACCGGGGAGCTGTTTTTT
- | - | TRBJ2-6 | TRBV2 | CASSEGRGAGANVLTF | TGTGCCAGCAGTGAAGGCAGGGGAGCCGGGGCCAACGTCCTGACTTTC
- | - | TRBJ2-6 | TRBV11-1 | CVHRGQPKSSGANVLTF | TGTGTCCACCGCGGACAGCCTAAAAGCTCTGGGGCCAACGTCCTGACTTTC
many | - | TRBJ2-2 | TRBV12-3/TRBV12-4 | CASRPSGVGELFF | TGTGCCAGCAGACCCTCCGGGGTGGGGGAGCTGTTTTTT
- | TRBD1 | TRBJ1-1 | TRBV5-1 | CASGDRLNTEAFF | TGCGCCAGCGGGGACAGACTGAACACTGAAGCTTTCTTT
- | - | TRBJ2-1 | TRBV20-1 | CSAIRESSYNEQFF | TGCAGTGCCATACGGGAGAGCTCCTACAATGAGCAGTTCTTC
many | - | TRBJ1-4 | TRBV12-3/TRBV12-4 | CASSRSPGTFF | TGTGCCAGCAGTCGAAGTCCCGGGACCTTTTTT
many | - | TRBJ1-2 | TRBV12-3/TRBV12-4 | CASSFKRYNYGYTF | TGTGCCAGCAGTTTTAAAAGGTACAACTATGGCTACACCTTC
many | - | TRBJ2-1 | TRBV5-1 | CASSLDLGNYNEQFF | TGCGCCAGCAGCTTAGATCTGGGGAACTACAATGAGCAGTTCTTC
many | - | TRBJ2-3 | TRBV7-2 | CASSSRQPSSTDTQYF | TGTGCCAGCAGCTCCAGACAGCCTTCTAGCACAGATACGCAGTATTTT
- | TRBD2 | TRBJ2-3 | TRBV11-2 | CASTTQLANYADTQYF | TGTGCCAGCACCACACAACTAGCGAACTACGCAGATACGCAGTATTTT
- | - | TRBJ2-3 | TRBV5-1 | CASTISSYSTDTQYF | TGCGCCAGTACGATTTCATCTTATAGCACAGATACGCAGTATTTT
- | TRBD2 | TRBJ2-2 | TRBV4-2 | CASSQDWRLAGPNTGELFF | TGTGCCAGCAGCCAAGATTGGAGACTAGCGGGACCGAACACCGGGGAGCTGTTTTTT
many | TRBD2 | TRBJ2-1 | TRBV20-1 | CSARDRRGGPNEQFF | TGCAGTGCTAGAGATCGGCGCGGGGGGCCCAATGAGCAGTTCTTC
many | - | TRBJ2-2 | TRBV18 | CASSPPEPGELFF | TGTGCCAGCTCACCACCGGAACCCGGGGAGCTGTTTTTT